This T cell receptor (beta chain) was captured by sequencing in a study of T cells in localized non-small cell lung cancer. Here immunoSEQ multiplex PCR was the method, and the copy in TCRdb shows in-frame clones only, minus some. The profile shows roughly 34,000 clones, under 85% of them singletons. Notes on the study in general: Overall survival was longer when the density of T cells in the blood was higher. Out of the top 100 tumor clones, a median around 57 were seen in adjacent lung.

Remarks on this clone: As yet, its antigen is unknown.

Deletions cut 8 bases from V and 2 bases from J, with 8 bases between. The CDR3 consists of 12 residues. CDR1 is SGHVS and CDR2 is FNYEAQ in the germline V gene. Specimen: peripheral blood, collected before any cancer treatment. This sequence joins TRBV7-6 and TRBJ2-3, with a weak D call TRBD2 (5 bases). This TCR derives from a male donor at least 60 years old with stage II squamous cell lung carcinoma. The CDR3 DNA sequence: TGTGCCAGCGGGAGTGTCACAGATACGCAGTATTTT. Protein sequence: CASGSVTDTQYF.